The clone carrying this T cell receptor (beta chain) showed up many times. This entry belongs to a study of blood T cell repertoires in COVID-19. Only in-frame clones appear in the TCRdb table, and some are missing; sequencing was by immunoSEQ multiplex PCR. This sample has approximately 150,000 clones, with approximately 88% found just once. Germline trimming cut 5 bases from V and 2 bases from J; bases unmatched to any gene: 7. Germline CDR1 and CDR2: SGHRS and YFSETQ. This CDR3 comprises 14 residues. The rearrangement uses TRBV5-1 and TRBJ2-7, with 7 bases lining up with TRBD1. The sequenced sample was peripheral blood. The source is a human donor in a cohort sampled during active COVID-19. Here the CDR3 reads CASRPGQDPYEQYF. CDR3 nucleotide sequence: TGCGCCAGCAGACCAGGACAGGATCCCTACGAGCAGTACTTC.